These T cell receptor beta chains were read from a single sample in a study of blood T cells in healthy people across ages. TCRdb reanalysed the 5' RACE reads using MiXCR and keeps one entry per CDR3 protein. Seen here are hundreds of thousands of distinct CDR3 sequences, about a quarter observed once, and the top ten hold 3% to 4.5%. This sample was shared with a second study, whose subject was T cells of mothers and their children.

The sequenced sample consisted of blood. These receptors were collected from a boy aged 2-15 years in good health. Both conserved end residues are part of each CDR3. D genes are given only for firm matches. Size values are once, few and many counts, or a class for expanded clones, and some rows have none.

v_call	clone_size	d_call	j_call	cdr3_aa	cdr3_nt
TRBV5-1	many	.	TRBJ2-1	CASSRPDPGEQFF	TGCGCCAGCTCACGCCCAGACCCAGGTGAGCAGTTCTTC
TRBV4-3	.	TRBD2	TRBJ2-3	CASSQTSGARDTQYF	TGCGCCAGCAGCCAAACTAGCGGAGCCCGAGATACGCAGTATTTT
TRBV10-2	few	.	TRBJ2-1	CASRKAQTLEQFF	TGCGCCAGCCGAAAGGCCCAAACCCTCGAGCAGTTCTTC
TRBV20-1	.	.	TRBJ2-5	CSAIGYKEAQETQYF	TGCAGTGCCATTGGTTACAAAGAGGCTCAAGAGACCCAGTACTTC
TRBV20-1	few	TRBD1	TRBJ2-7	CSARDYEQGSYEQYF	TGCAGTGCTAGAGATTACGAACAGGGGTCTTACGAGCAGTACTTC
TRBV4-1	.	TRBD2	TRBJ2-3	CASSQDRELAKGTDTQYF	TGCGCCAGCAGCCAAGATCGGGAACTAGCGAAAGGGACAGATACGCAGTATTTT
TRBV2	few	TRBD1	TRBJ2-7	CASKERGLYEQYF	TGTGCCAGCAAGGAGAGGGGGCTCTACGAGCAGTACTTC
TRBV9	.	.	TRBJ2-7	CASSVVAGTYEQYF	TGTGCCAGCAGCGTAGTTGCAGGTACCTACGAGCAGTACTTC
TRBV12-3/TRBV12-4	.	TRBD2	TRBJ2-1	CASRGTSGQAQYNEQFF	TGTGCCAGCAGGGGGACTAGCGGACAAGCTCAATACAATGAGCAGTTCTTC
TRBV6-1	few	.	TRBJ1-6	CASSERGNSPLHF	TGTGCCAGCAGTGAACGGGGTAATTCACCCCTCCACTTT
TRBV12-3/TRBV12-4	.	TRBD2	TRBJ2-1	CASSLGWETSGYNEQFF	TGTGCCAGCAGCCTTGGATGGGAGACTAGCGGGTACAATGAGCAGTTCTTC
TRBV20-1	.	.	TRBJ2-3	CSAFDRTDTQYF	TGCAGTGCTTTCGACCGCACAGATACGCAGTATTTT
TRBV20-1	few	.	TRBJ2-3	CSAKSSTSTDTQYF	TGCAGTGCAAAGTCTAGCACCAGCACAGATACGCAGTATTTT
TRBV2	.	TRBD1	TRBJ1-4	CASDDREGRKLFF	TGTGCCAGCGACGACAGGGAAGGCCGAAAACTGTTTTTT
TRBV14	few	.	TRBJ1-1	CASSQGGPRRTEAFF	TGTGCCAGCAGCCAAGGAGGACCACGGCGGACTGAAGCTTTCTTT
TRBV20-1	few	TRBD1	TRBJ1-5	CSAAGQNNQPQHF	TGCAGTGCCGCGGGACAGAACAATCAGCCCCAGCATTTT
TRBV15	few	.	TRBJ2-1	CATSRDLGENNEQFF	TGTGCCACCAGCAGAGATTTGGGGGAAAACAATGAGCAGTTCTTC
TRBV7-6	few	.	TRBJ1-2	CASSPGQNGAIGYTF	TGTGCCAGCAGCCCGGGACAAAATGGGGCGATAGGCTACACCTTC
TRBV20-1	.	.	TRBJ2-7	CSAKQVYEQYF	TGCAGTGCTAAACAGGTCTACGAGCAGTACTTC
TRBV6-1	.	.	TRBJ1-2	CATAREYGYTF	TGTGCCACCGCTAGGGAATATGGCTACACCTTC
TRBV5-5	few	.	TRBJ2-7	CASSTLLGEQYF	TGCGCCAGCAGCACCTTACTCGGCGAGCAGTACTTC
TRBV2	few	TRBD2	TRBJ2-4	CASSDGSGGSKNIQYF	TGTGCCAGCAGTGATGGTAGCGGGGGGTCCAAAAACATTCAGTACTTC
TRBV5-1	few	TRBD1	TRBJ1-1	CASGQGPNTEAFF	TGCGCCAGCGGACAGGGACCGAACACTGAAGCTTTCTTT
TRBV7-2	many	TRBD2	TRBJ2-4	CASSLAAGEANIQYF	TGTGCCAGCAGCTTAGCCGCGGGGGAGGCAAACATTCAGTACTTC
TRBV2	.	.	TRBJ2-3	CASNNLGGGTDTQYF	TGTGCCAGCAACAATCTAGGGGGAGGCACAGATACGCAGTATTTT
TRBV3-1	.	.	TRBJ2-5	CASSKKGDSLRETQYF	TGTGCCAGCAGCAAAAAGGGGGACTCCTTGCGGGAGACCCAGTACTTC
TRBV2	.	.	TRBJ1-4	CAGSEGRSTNEKLFF	TGTGCCGGCAGTGAGGGACGGTCAACTAATGAAAAACTGTTTTTT
TRBV5-1	few	TRBD1	TRBJ2-6	CASSGPGQGTTGANVLTF	TGCGCCAGCAGCGGGCCGGGACAGGGAACCACTGGGGCCAACGTCCTGACTTTC
TRBV7-6	.	.	TRBJ2-1	CASSLRGPPAEQFF	TGTGCCAGCAGCTTAAGGGGACCACCGGCGGAGCAGTTCTTC